Presented here are 14 T cell receptor beta chains from one specimen sequenced in a study of CD8 T cells in ankylosing spondylitis. General study results and limits: One TCR beta motif, made up of several highly homologous variants, appeared characteristic of ankylosing spondylitis blood.

These receptors have no known antigen. In TCRdb, the 5' RACE reads were re-called with MiXCR into one record per CDR3 protein. The table shows 400,000 to 450,000 distinct CDR3 sequences, with roughly 15% occurring only once. The sequenced sample consisted of blood, either unsorted or a sorted T cell fraction (not recorded which). These receptors were collected from a male donor with ankylosing spondylitis.

A few counts support this clonotype. The V gene is TRBV11-3, the J gene TRBJ1-2, with TRBD1 as a possible D gene (5 bases). Germline V gene lookup returns CDR1 SGHNT and CDR2 YENEEA. Trimming stripped 0 bases from V and 3 bases from J, with 17 bases between. The CDR3 totals 17 residues. The CDR3 sequence: CASSLEQGLHPDYGYTF. The CDR3 DNA follows: TGTGCCAGCAGCTTAGAGCAGGGCCTACATCCGGACTATGGCTACACCTTC.

There are a few counts of this clonotype. The rearrangement uses TRBV20-1 and TRBJ1-2, with D tentatively TRBD1 (5 bases). Germline CDR1 is DFQATT and CDR2 is SNEGSKA (reference sequence). This CDR3 region has 10 residues. The V end lost 6 bases, the J end lost 7 bases, and 9 bases lay between the germline ends. DNA of the CDR3: TGCAGTGCGATAGACAGTGGCTACACCTTC. This encodes CSAIDSGYTF.

This clonotype was counted only a few times. The chain couples TRBV29-1 to TRBJ2-1, with 7 bases identical to TRBD2. The V gene's germline CDR1 is SQVTM and CDR2 ANQGSEA. V shed 3 bases and J 1 base; nucleotides not matched to a gene: 6. The CDR3 consists of 15 residues. The DNA for the CDR3 is TGCAGCGTTGAGGTGGACGGGGGGTCCTACAATGAGCAGTTCTTC. Translation gives CSVEVDGGSYNEQFF.

This chain links TRBV5-8 with TRBJ1-4; D call uncertain. Germline loops: CDR1 SGHTS, CDR2 YDEGEE. The V end was cut by 0 bases, the J end by 1 base, with 10 bases between. The CDR3 has 16 amino acids. DNA for the CDR3: TGTGCCAGCAGCTTGGATTTCGACTTAACTAATGAAAAACTGTTTTTT. Its protein product is CASSLDFDLTNEKLFF.

This clonotype was counted only a few times. V gene TRBV24-1 combines with J gene TRBJ1-1, with D perhaps TRBD1 (6 bases). CDR1 is KGHDR and CDR2 is SFDVKD in the germline V gene. Trimming removed 4 bases from V and 8 bases from J, with 28 bases in between. The CDR3 has 18 residues. Here the CDR3 reads CATSDDLLSGQKSGEAFF. The CDR3 nucleotides are TGTGCCACCAGTGACGACCTACTGAGCGGACAGAAGTCAGGGGAAGCTTTCTTT.

This clonotype was counted between two and nine times. V usage is TRBV5-6 and J usage is TRBJ1-1; perhaps TRBD1 as D (6 bases). This CDR3 comprises 12 residues. The V gene lost 2 bases and the J gene lost 10 bases, with 12 bases spanning the gap. The V gene's germline CDR1 is SGHDT and CDR2 YYEEEE. In DNA form, the CDR3 reads TGTGCCAGCAGCTTACAGGGAGGTAGAGCTTTCTTT. Protein product: CASSLQGGRAFF.

This clonotype showed up just a few times. The genes are TRBV6-1 and TRBJ2-3, with 9 bases fitting TRBD2. Germline CDR1 is MNHNS and CDR2 is SASEGT. CDR3 size: 16 residues. V was clipped by 6 bases and J by 0 bases; unmatched bases: 7. The chain's CDR3 is CASRKPGLASTDTQYF. The CDR3 region has the DNA TGTGCCAGCAGAAAACCGGGACTAGCAAGCACAGATACGCAGTATTTT.

The genes are TRBV7-2 and TRBJ2-7; either TRBD1 or TRBD2 may supply D (5 bases each). Trimming pared 1 base from V and 1 base from J, leaving 11 bases between. This CDR3 contains 15 residues. Germline V gene data show CDR1 as SGHTA and CDR2 as FQGNSA. The CDR3 reads CASSLETGPSYEQYF. The DNA of the CDR3 is TGTGCCAGCAGCTTAGAAACGGGGCCATCCTACGAGCAGTACTTC.

The chain employs TRBV5-1 and TRBJ2-3; 16 positions match TRBD2. Germline CDR1 is SGHRS and CDR2 is YFSETQ. There are 18 residues in the CDR3. The J segment lost 3 bases and the V segment lost 4 bases, leaving 8 bases of the junction unmatched. The CDR3 protein is CASSPGTSGGATTDTQYF. The CDR3 DNA sequence: TGCGCCAGCAGCCCCGGGACTAGCGGGGGGGCCACGACAGATACGCAGTATTTT.

The table lists this clonotype with a few counts. The chain recombines TRBV5-1 with TRBJ1-2; D is perhaps TRBD1 (5 bases). The CDR3 consists of 14 residues. Per germline, CDR1 SGHRS and CDR2 YFSETQ. Trimming removed 4 bases at V and 6 bases at J, with 16 bases between. DNA of the CDR3: TGCGCCAGCAGCCCTGGACAAACACGGGATGGCTACACCTTC. It yields the protein CASSPGQTRDGYTF. The full variable domain, with the rest looked up from reference TRBV5-1 and TRBJ1-2, is KAGVTQTPRYLIKTRGQQVTLSCSPISGHRSVSWYQQTPGQGLQFLFEYFSETQRNKGNFPGRFSGRQFSNSRSEMNVSTLELGDSALYLCASSPGQTRDGYTFGSGTRLTVV.

This clonotype was counted a few times. The chain has TRBV20-1 and TRBJ2-1, with TRBD2 matching 8 bases. This CDR3 contains 16 residues. Per germline, CDR1 DFQATT and CDR2 SNEGSKA (reference sequence). With 0 bases clipped from V and 2 bases from J, the junction kept 6 bases outside the gene matches. CDR3 amino acids: CSARDRGGATYNEQFF. In DNA, the CDR3 is TGCAGTGCTAGAGACCGGGGGGGGGCCACCTACAATGAGCAGTTCTTC.

This clonotype was seen at least ten times. The chain uses TRBV29-1 and TRBJ2-1, with D maybe TRBD1 (8 bases). CDR1 and CDR2 from the germline V gene are SQVTM and ANQGSEA. This CDR3 has 16 residues. With 4 bases removed from V and 2 bases from J, the gap between germline ends came to 18 bases. The CDR3 loop reads CSVARTGTTPYNEQFF. The CDR3 DNA sequence: TGCAGCGTTGCCAGGACAGGGACTACTCCCTACAATGAGCAGTTCTTC.

Here the CDR3 DNA reads TGTGCCACCAGCAGGGACGGGGGGCAGAACGAGCAGTACTTC. This sequence encodes CATSRDGGQNEQYF. The chain combines TRBV15 with TRBJ2-7, with D perhaps matching TRBD2 (7 bases). CDR1 and CDR2 from the germline V gene are LNHNV and YYDKDF (reference sequence). The CDR3 length is 14 residues. V lost 3 bases, J lost 5 bases, and 14 bases lay in between.

The rearrangement joins TRBV6-5 to TRBJ1-2, with unresolved D. CDR1 MNHEY and CDR2 SVGAGI come from the germline V gene. The CDR3 is made up of 13 amino acids. The V end was cut by 2 bases, the J end by 8 bases, with 12 bases between. The CDR3 sequence: CASSYPTPGGYTF. DNA of the CDR3: TGTGCCAGCAGTTACCCGACGCCGGGAGGCTACACCTTC.